Listed here are 30 T cell receptor beta chains from one sample, sequenced in a study of blood T cells in healthy people across ages. Using a J-beta primer mix together with a sample-barcoded 5' primer, a second PCR was run for 7 to 11 cycles. TCRdb re-called the 5' RACE reads with MiXCR, one entry per CDR3 protein. The table includes almost 800,000 distinct CDR3 sequences, roughly 60% detected once. The source material was blood. These receptors were taken from a man aged 25-45 years in good health.

This chain connects TRBV6-5 to TRBJ2-2, with D tentatively TRBD1 (5 bases). Germline V gives CDR1 MNHEY, CDR2 SVGAGI. The CDR3 runs to 14 residues. V dropped 6 bases and J dropped 1 base, with 9 bases sitting between them. CDR3 coding DNA: TGTGCCAGCAGATCGGACAAGAACACCGGGGAGCTGTTTTTT. Encoded protein: CASRSDKNTGELFF.

The rearrangement joins TRBV20-1 to TRBJ2-7, with TRBD2 matching over 11 bases. The J segment lost 3 bases and the V segment lost 5 bases, leaving 9 bases of the junction unmatched. This CDR3 has 15 residues. Germline V gene lookup returns CDR1 DFQATT and CDR2 SNEGSKA (reference sequence). The CDR3 DNA follows: TGCAGTGCTTTAACCGGGACTAGCGGTCGCTACGAGCAGTACTTC. Protein product: CSALTGTSGRYEQYF.

This sequence joins TRBV5-1 and TRBJ2-7, with a possible D match to TRBD1 (6 bases). V lost 0 bases, J lost 3 bases, and 13 bases lay in between. The germline V gene has CDR1 SGHRS and CDR2 YFSETQ. This CDR3 contains 15 residues. The CDR3: CASSLVAGDVYEQYF. Written as DNA, the CDR3 is TGCGCCAGCAGCTTGGTGGCAGGGGACGTCTACGAGCAGTACTTC.

The chain uses TRBV28 and TRBJ1-2; 9 bases fit TRBD1. V was clipped by 6 bases and J by 5 bases; unmatched bases: 7. There are 14 residues in the CDR3. Germline lookup yields CDR1 MDHEN and CDR2 SYDVKM. In nucleotides, the CDR3 is TGTGCCAGCAGCACACCGGGACAGGGTTATGGCTACACCTTC. As protein: CASSTPGQGYGYTF.

This clonotype was detected once. This chain connects TRBV6-2 or TRBV6-3 to TRBJ1-6; 7 nucleotides agree with TRBD1. CDR3 size: 14 residues. J gave up 7 bases and V 3 bases, and 3 bases lay outside the gene matches. The V gene's germline CDR1 is MNHEY and CDR2 SVGEGT. CDR3 coding DNA: TGTGCCAGCAGTTATAGGGACAGAAATTCACCCCTCCACTTT. Translating gives CASSYRDRNSPLHF.

This clonotype showed up just once. The chain couples TRBV10-3 to TRBJ2-2; D gene ambiguous. This CDR3 is built from 13 residues. Germline V CDR1 and CDR2: ENHRY, SYGVKD. V was clipped by 8 bases and J by 5 bases, with 12 bases between them. CDR3 residues: CAIAGGPTGELFF. Here the CDR3 DNA reads TGTGCCATCGCTGGCGGACCAACCGGGGAGCTGTTTTTT.

This chain uses TRBV20-1 with TRBJ2-5; D remains ambiguous. V dropped 3 bases and J dropped 5 bases, with 16 bases sitting between them. The CDR3 consists of 14 residues. Germline CDR1 DFQATT, CDR2 SNEGSKA (reference sequence). CDR3 sequence (DNA): TGCAGTGCTAGTCTCCTCACCGGTGCGGAGACCCAGTACTTC. It codes for CSASLLTGAETQYF.

The J gene is TRBJ1-5, the V gene TRBV12-3 or TRBV12-4, with D perhaps TRBD1 (5 bases). This CDR3 region has 14 residues. Trimming left V 6 bases short and J 5 bases short, with 14 bases between. The CDR3 DNA reads as TGTGCCAGCAGCTTGGGACTGCCCTATCAGCCCCAGCATTTT. Protein sequence: CASSLGLPYQPQHF.

The chain joins TRBV7-2 to TRBJ2-1, with TRBD1 matching 7 bases. Germline V lookup: CDR1 SGHTA, CDR2 FQGNSA. J gave up 9 bases and V 5 bases, and 13 bases lay outside the gene matches. This CDR3 has 15 amino acids. CDR3 region: CASSPNRGARGEQFF. CDR3 coding DNA: TGTGCCAGCAGCCCAAACAGGGGAGCTCGGGGTGAGCAGTTCTTC.

The sample holds a few counts of this clonotype. The chain links TRBV20-1 to TRBJ1-1; D ambiguous. CDR3 size: 12 residues. CDR1 and CDR2 (germline): DFQATT, SNEGSKA (reference sequence). V lost 2 bases and J 8 bases, leaving 12 bases between the germline ends. The DNA of the CDR3 is TGCAGTGCTAGAACGCATATCAGGGAAGCTTTCTTT. Amino acids: CSARTHIREAFF.

This clonotype was picked up one time. The J gene is TRBJ2-7, the V gene TRBV4-2, with 9 bases aligning to TRBD2. Germline assignment: CDR1 LGHNA and CDR2 YNFKEQ. The CDR3 has 20 residues. Trimming at V came to 1 base and at J to 3 bases, leaving 19 bases not matched to a gene. DNA of the CDR3: TGTGCCAGCAGCCAAGGAGTCCTGGCCCTAGCGGGAAATTCCCGCTACGAGCAGTACTTC. This codes for CASSQGVLALAGNSRYEQYF.

The rearrangement links TRBV25-1 to TRBJ1-2; TRBD1 agrees at 7 bases. The length of the CDR3 is 15 residues. Trimming removed 4 bases from V and 4 bases from J; junction bases left unmatched: 9. Germline CDR1 MGHDK, CDR2 SYGVNS. The CDR3 loop reads CASSAFGTDFYGYTF. CDR3 DNA sequence: TGTGCCAGCAGTGCATTTGGGACAGACTTCTATGGCTACACCTTC.

This clonotype occurred a few times. The chain is built from TRBV5-1 and TRBJ2-1, with unresolved D. This CDR3 comprises 12 residues. Germline V gene sequence: CDR1 SGHRS, CDR2 YFSETQ. V lost 5 bases and J lost 6, with 9 bases in between. CDR3 loop: CASRRAFNEQFF. Here the CDR3 DNA reads TGCGCCAGCAGAAGGGCGTTCAATGAGCAGTTCTTC.

This clonotype was detected only a few times. The chain couples TRBV24-1 to TRBJ2-5; no firm D call. There are 13 residues in the CDR3. Germline assignment: CDR1 KGHDR and CDR2 SFDVKD. With 4 bases removed from V and 5 bases from J, the gap between germline ends came to 10 bases. The CDR3 DNA is TGTGCCACCAGTGACGGCGTACACGAGACCCAGTACTTC. Encoded protein: CATSDGVHETQYF.

V is TRBV10-3 and J is TRBJ2-3; D tentatively reads TRBD1 or TRBD2 (5 bases each). This CDR3 region has 13 residues. CDR1 is ENHRY and CDR2 is SYGVKD in the germline V gene. The germline V and J ends were trimmed by 11 bases and 2 bases, with 14 bases remaining between them. CDR3 nucleotide sequence: TGTGCCTTGGGGGTTGGGCCCACAGATACGCAGTATTTT. Residues: CALGVGPTDTQYF.

This chain links TRBV20-1 with TRBJ1-2; TRBD1 is a possible D gene (5 bases). Per germline, CDR1 DFQATT and CDR2 SNEGSKA (reference sequence). There are 12 residues in the CDR3. V lost 3 bases and J lost 4, with 9 bases in between. For the CDR3, the DNA is TGCAGTGCTAGCCCCCAGGGCTATGGCTACACCTTC. This translates into CSASPQGYGYTF.

J is TRBJ2-3 and V is TRBV4-3; D gene uncertain. Germline values: CDR1 LGHNA, CDR2 YSLEER. Trimming shortened V by 4 bases and J by 1 base, and 12 bases separated the two germline ends. This CDR3 contains 15 residues. CDR3 nucleotides: TGCGCCAGCAGCCCCGAGTCCTGGGGCACAGATACGCAGTATTTT. It specifies CASSPESWGTDTQYF.

V and J are TRBV19 and TRBJ1-5, with D possibly TRBD1 on 5 matching bases. Germline lookup yields CDR1 LNHDA and CDR2 SQIVND (reference sequence). This CDR3 has 15 amino acids. V lost 3 bases and J lost 3, with 12 bases in between. The CDR3 is CASSIQGYLNQPQHF. CDR3 nucleotide sequence: TGTGCCAGTAGTATCCAGGGATACCTCAATCAGCCCCAGCATTTT. Variable domain in full (rest from reference TRBV19 and TRBJ1-5): DGGITQSPKYLFRKEGQNVTLSCEQNLNHDAMYWYRQDPGQGLRLIYYSQIVNDFQKGDIAEGYSVSREKKESFPLTVTSAQKNPTAFYLCASSIQGYLNQPQHFGDGTRLSIL.

A single count supports this clonotype. A junction boundary mismatches the germline segment, possibly from a read error. This rearrangement joins TRBV6-5 to TRBJ2-7; a weak D match, TRBD1 (6 bases). This CDR3 is built from 17 residues. CDR1 and CDR2 from the germline V gene are MNHEY and SVGAGI. The CDR3 region is CACSFVSVLPETGEQYF. As DNA, the CDR3 is TGTGCCTGCAGTTTCGTATCGGTTTTACCCGAGACAGGCGAGCAGTACTTC.

The gene calls are TRBV7-9 and TRBJ2-4, with D tentatively TRBD1 or TRBD2 (7 bases each). TRBJ2-7 matches the DNA end more closely, so the J call is doubtful. CDR1 is SEHNR, CDR2 FQNEAQ, per germline (reference sequence). The CDR3 is made up of 14 amino acids. CDR3 loop: CASSLQGGKNEQYF. In DNA form, the CDR3 reads TGTGCCAGCAGCTTACAGGGGGGGAAAAACGAGCAGTACTTC.

The sample holds a few counts of this clonotype. This chain connects TRBV6-1 to TRBJ2-5; 8 nucleotides line up with TRBD1. The V segment lost 3 bases and the J segment 0 bases; nucleotides outside the gene matches: 6. The CDR3 has 16 amino acids. CDR1 is MNHNS, CDR2 SASEGT, per germline. The chain's CDR3 is CASSELHRGYQETQYF. The CDR3 bases are TGTGCCAGCAGTGAGTTGCACAGGGGGTACCAAGAGACCCAGTACTTC.

The chain couples TRBV14 to TRBJ1-1, with a possible D match to TRBD1 (5 bases). Germline assignment: CDR1 SGHDN and CDR2 FVKESK. The length of the CDR3 is 12 residues. The V gene lost 4 bases and the J gene lost 11 bases, with 14 bases spanning the gap. The CDR3 is CASSLWDGRAFF. For the CDR3, the DNA is TGTGCCAGCAGCCTTTGGGACGGGCGGGCTTTCTTT. Full variable domain (remainder filled in from reference TRBV14 and TRBJ1-1): EAGVTQFPSHSVIEKGQTVTLRCDPISGHDNLYWYRRVMGKEIKFLLHFVKESKQDESGMPNNRFLAERTGGTYSTLKVQPAELEDSGVYFCASSLWDGRAFFGQGTRLTVV.

This chain joins TRBV7-2 and TRBJ2-7; 11 bases line up with TRBD2. V trimming: 5 bases; J trimming: 4 bases; junction bases outside the gene matches: 7. Germline V gene data show CDR1 as SGHTA and CDR2 as FQGNSA. The CDR3 spans 15 residues. The CDR3 DNA reads as TGTGCCAGCAGCCGGAGGTGGACTAGCGGGTACGAGCAGTACTTC. Protein: CASSRRWTSGYEQYF.

The rearrangement links TRBV28 to TRBJ1-6, with a possible D match to TRBD1 (5 bases). The V end lost 6 bases, the J end lost 14 bases, and 11 bases lay between the germline ends. Per germline, CDR1 MDHEN and CDR2 SYDVKM. CDR3 length: 11 residues. The CDR3 spells CASSARGALHF. DNA for the CDR3: TGTGCCAGCAGCGCCAGAGGGGCCCTCCACTTT.

The V gene is TRBV20-1, the J gene TRBJ2-5; TRBD2 matches 10 bases. Losses at the gene ends were 4 bases for V and 2 bases for J; bases not matched to a gene: 1. Germline-derived CDR1 and CDR2 are DFQATT and SNEGSKA (reference sequence). This CDR3 has 13 amino acids. CDR3 loop: CSATSGGQETQYF. Here the CDR3 DNA reads TGCAGTGCTACTAGCGGGGGTCAAGAGACCCAGTACTTC.

The chain combines TRBV12-3 or TRBV12-4 with TRBJ2-3, with 8 positions matching TRBD1. V gave up 3 bases and J gave up 14 bases; unmatched junction bases: 7. The CDR3 is 12 amino acids. The CDR3 DNA reads TGTGCCAGCAGTTTTGGTCCGGACAGGGTGTATTTT. It yields the protein CASSFGPDRVYF.

V usage is TRBV6-2 or TRBV6-3 and J usage is TRBJ2-5, with TRBD1 matching over 8 bases. The J call may be faulty, since TRBJ2-7 better matches the DNA end. The CDR3 is made up of 16 amino acids. Germline V gene lookup returns CDR1 MNHEY and CDR2 SVGEGT. This CDR3 is CASSYSGTQGAHEQYF. In DNA form, the CDR3 reads TGTGCCAGCAGTTACTCGGGGACCCAGGGGGCCCACGAGCAGTACTTC.

The chain employs TRBV4-2 and TRBJ2-4; unclear D gene. The V gene lost 0 bases and the J gene lost 11 bases, with 11 bases spanning the gap. The CDR3 sequence is 13 residues long. Germline V gives CDR1 LGHNA, CDR2 YNFKEQ. The CDR3 bases are TGTGCCAGCAGCCAAGATCTCCCCGAACTTCAGTACTTC. Translating it yields CASSQDLPELQYF.

This clonotype showed up just a few times. The rearrangement joins TRBV7-2 to TRBJ2-7, with 8 bases aligning to TRBD2. The CDR3 contains 14 residues. Unmatched junction bases numbered 9, after V lost 7 bases and J lost 4 bases. CDR1 and CDR2 (germline): SGHTA, FQGNSA. DNA for the CDR3: TGTGCCAGCACCGGAATAGCGGGGCCTTACGAGCAGTACTTC. The encoded protein is CASTGIAGPYEQYF.

This clonotype was detected a few times. The chain has TRBV7-2 and TRBJ2-1, with 10 bases aligning to TRBD2. CDR1 SGHTA and CDR2 FQGNSA come from the germline V gene. Trimming at V came to 3 bases and at J to 5 bases, leaving 4 bases not matched to a gene. The CDR3 runs to 15 residues. CDR3 amino acids: CASSLGAGGHNEQFF. The CDR3 DNA reads as TGTGCCAGCAGCTTGGGAGCGGGAGGGCACAATGAGCAGTTCTTC.